This T cell receptor (beta chain) originates from a study of Ad26.COV2.S vaccination and SARS-CoV-2 variants. Treatment in this sample: approximately 18 received Ad26.COV2.S at low or high dose, single or two shots; about 5 received placebo; per-sample allocation not given. The study sampled participants on day 63 after the first vaccine or placebo injection. It was an adult aged 18-55 years in Boston who was the donor. The shot given was an Ad26 vector that makes Wuhan-strain SARS-CoV-2 spike. Data came from immunoSEQ multiplex PCR; TCRdb stores just in-frame clones and leaves some out. This table holds approximately 300,000 clones, over 80% found once. Broader study findings: Participants in the vaccine arm had higher spike-specific TCR breadth; placebo recipients had lower.

There are 16 residues in the CDR3. The V segment lost 1 base and the J segment 1 base; nucleotides outside the gene matches: 2. Germline CDR1 MGHRA, CDR2 YSYEKL. To note about this clone: What it binds is not known.

The V call is TRBV4-1, the J call TRBJ2-2, with 8 bases fitting TRBD1. The sequence was collected from a person between 18 and 59 years old who received the Ad26.COV2.S COVID-19 vaccine or a placebo. Here the sequenced sample was peripheral blood, taken in a trial of Ad26.COV2.S vaccine versus placebo. The CDR3 DNA sequence: TGCGCCAGCAGCCAAGCCGGGACAGGGAACACCGGGGAGCTGTTTTTT. Translating it yields CASSQAGTGNTGELFF.